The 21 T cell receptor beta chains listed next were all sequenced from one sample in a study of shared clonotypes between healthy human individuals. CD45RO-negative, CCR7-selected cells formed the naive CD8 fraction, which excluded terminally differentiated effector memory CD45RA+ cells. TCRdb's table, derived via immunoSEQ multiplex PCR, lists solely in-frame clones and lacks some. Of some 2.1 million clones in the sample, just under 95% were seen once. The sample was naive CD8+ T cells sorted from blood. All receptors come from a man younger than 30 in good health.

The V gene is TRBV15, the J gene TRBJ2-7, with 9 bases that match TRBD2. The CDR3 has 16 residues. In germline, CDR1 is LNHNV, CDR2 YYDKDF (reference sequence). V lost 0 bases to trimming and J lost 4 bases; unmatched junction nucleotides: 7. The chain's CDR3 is CATSRDLTSGPYEQYF. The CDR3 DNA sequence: TGTGCCACCAGCAGAGATTTAACTAGCGGGCCATACGAGCAGTACTTC. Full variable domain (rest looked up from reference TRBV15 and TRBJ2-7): DAMVIQNPRYQVTQFGKPVTLSCSQTLNHNVMYWYQQKSSQAPKLLFHYYDKDFNNEADTPDNFQSRRPNTSFCFLDIRSPGLGDTAMYLCATSRDLTSGPYEQYFGPGTRLTVT.

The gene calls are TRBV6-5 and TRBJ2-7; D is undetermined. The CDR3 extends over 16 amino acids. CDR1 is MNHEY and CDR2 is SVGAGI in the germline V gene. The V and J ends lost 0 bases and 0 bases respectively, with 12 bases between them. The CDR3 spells CASSYSVGHSSYEQYF. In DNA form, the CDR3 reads TGTGCCAGCAGTTACTCAGTCGGGCACAGCTCCTACGAGCAGTACTTC.

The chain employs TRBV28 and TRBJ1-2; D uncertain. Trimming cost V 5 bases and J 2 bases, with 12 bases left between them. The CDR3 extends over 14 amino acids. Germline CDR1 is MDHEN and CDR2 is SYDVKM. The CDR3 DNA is TGTGCCAGCAGTCCCCTGGAAGGGAACTATGGCTACACCTTC. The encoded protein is CASSPLEGNYGYTF.

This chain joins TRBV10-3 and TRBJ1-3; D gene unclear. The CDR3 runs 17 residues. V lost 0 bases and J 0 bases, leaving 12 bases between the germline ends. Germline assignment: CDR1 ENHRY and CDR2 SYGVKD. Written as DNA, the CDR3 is TGTGCCATCAGTGAGTCCAACATAGAATACTCTGGAAACACCATATATTTT. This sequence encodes CAISESNIEYSGNTIYF.

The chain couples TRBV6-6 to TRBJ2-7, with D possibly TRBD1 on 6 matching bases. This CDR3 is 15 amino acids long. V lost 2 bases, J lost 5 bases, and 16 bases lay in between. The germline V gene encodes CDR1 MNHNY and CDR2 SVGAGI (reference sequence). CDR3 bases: TGTGCCAGCAGTTACGCTGAGGGAAGGGACAACGAGCAGTACTTC. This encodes CASSYAEGRDNEQYF.

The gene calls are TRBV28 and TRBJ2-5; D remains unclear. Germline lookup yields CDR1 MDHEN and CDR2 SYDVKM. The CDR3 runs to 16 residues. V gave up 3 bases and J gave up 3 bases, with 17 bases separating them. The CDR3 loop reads CASSLVLRGSKETQYF. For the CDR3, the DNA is TGTGCCAGCAGTTTGGTCCTGAGAGGATCCAAAGAGACCCAGTACTTC.

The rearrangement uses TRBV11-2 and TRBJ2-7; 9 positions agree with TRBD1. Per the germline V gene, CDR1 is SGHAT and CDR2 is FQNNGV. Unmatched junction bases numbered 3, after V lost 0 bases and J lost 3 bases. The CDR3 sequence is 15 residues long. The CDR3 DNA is TGTGCCAGCAGCTTAGAGCCGGGACAGGGCTACGAGCAGTACTTC. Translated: CASSLEPGQGYEQYF.

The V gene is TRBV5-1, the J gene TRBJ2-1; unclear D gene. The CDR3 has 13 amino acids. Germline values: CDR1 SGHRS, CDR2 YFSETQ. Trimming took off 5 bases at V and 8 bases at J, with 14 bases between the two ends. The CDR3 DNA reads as TGCGCCAGCAGTTTGACCGTCGCAGATGAGCAGTTCTTC. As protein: CASSLTVADEQFF.

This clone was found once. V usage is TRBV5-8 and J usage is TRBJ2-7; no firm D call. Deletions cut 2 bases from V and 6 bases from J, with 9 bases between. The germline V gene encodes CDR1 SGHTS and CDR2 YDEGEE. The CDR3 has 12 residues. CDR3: CASSFQWAEQYF. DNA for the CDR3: TGTGCCAGCAGCTTCCAGTGGGCCGAGCAGTACTTC.

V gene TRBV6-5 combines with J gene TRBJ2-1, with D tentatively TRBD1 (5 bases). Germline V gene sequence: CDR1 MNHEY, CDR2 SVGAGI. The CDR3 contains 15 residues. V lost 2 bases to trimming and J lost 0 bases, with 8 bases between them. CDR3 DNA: TGTGCCAGCAGTTACCAAGACAGCTCCTACAATGAGCAGTTCTTC. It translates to CASSYQDSSYNEQFF.

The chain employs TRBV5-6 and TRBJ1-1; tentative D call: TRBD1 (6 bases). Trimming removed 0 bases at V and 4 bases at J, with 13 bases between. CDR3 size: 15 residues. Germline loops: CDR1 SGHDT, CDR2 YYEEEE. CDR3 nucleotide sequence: TGTGCCAGCAGCTTGGCTCGGGGACATAGCACTGAAGCTTTCTTT. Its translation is CASSLARGHSTEAFF.

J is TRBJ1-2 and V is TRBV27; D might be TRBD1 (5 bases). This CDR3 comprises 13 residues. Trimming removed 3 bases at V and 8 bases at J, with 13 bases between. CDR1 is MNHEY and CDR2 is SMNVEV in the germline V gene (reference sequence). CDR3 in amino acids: CASSFGGAMGYTF. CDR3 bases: TGTGCCAGCAGTTTCGGGGGAGCGATGGGCTACACCTTC.

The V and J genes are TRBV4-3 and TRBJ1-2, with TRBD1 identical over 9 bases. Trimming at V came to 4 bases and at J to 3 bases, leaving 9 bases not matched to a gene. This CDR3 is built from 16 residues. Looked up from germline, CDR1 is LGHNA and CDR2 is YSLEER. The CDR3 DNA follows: TGCGCCAGCAGCCCGGGGACAGGGATCGGTGACTATGGCTACACCTTC. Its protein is CASSPGTGIGDYGYTF.

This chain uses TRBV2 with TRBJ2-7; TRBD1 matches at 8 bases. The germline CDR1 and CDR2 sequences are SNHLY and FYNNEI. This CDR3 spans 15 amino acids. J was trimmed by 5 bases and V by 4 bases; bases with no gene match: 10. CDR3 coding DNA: TGTGCCAGCAGTGGGGCAGGGGGCCGTCTTCACGAGCAGTACTTC. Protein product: CASSGAGGRLHEQYF.

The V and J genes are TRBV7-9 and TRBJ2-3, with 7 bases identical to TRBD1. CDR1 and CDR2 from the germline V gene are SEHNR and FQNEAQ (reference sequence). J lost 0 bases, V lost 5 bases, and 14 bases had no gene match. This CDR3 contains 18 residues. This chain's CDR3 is CASSNTWGEGQSTDTQYF. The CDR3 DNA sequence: TGTGCCAGCAGCAATACGTGGGGAGAGGGACAGAGCACAGATACGCAGTATTTT.

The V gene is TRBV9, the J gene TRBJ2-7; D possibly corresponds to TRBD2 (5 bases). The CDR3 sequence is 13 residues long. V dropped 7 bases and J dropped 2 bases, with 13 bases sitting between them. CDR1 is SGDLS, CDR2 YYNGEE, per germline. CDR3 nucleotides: TGTGCCAGCGGATTAGCGCCAACCTACGAGCAGTACTTC. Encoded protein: CASGLAPTYEQYF.

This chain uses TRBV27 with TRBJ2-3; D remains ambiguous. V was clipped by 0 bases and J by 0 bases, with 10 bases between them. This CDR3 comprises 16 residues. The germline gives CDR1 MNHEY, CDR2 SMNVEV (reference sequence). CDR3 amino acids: CASSLSALPSTDTQYF. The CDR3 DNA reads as TGTGCCAGCAGTTTATCGGCCCTTCCTAGCACAGATACGCAGTATTTT.

This chain's CDR3 is CASSQDGNTEAFF. The CDR3, as DNA: TGTGCCAGCAGCCAGGACGGGAACACTGAAGCTTTCTTT. The rearrangement uses TRBV28 and TRBJ1-1; D ambiguous. Trimming cost V 6 bases and J 1 base, with 9 bases left between them. The CDR3 extends over 13 amino acids. CDR1 and CDR2 (germline): MDHEN, SYDVKM.

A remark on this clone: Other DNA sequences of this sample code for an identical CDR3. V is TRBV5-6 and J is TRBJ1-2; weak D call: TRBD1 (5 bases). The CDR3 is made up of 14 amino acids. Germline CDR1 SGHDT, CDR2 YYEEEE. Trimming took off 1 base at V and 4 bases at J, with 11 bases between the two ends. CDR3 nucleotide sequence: TGTGCCAGCAGCTTGTGGGGCAGTTCCTATGGCTACACCTTC. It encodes CASSLWGSSYGYTF. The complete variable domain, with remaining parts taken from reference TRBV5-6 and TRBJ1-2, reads DAGVTQSPTHLIKTRGQQVTLRCSPKSGHDTVSWYQQALGQGPQFIFQYYEEEERQRGNFPDRFSGHQFPNYSSELNVNALLLGDSALYLCASSLWGSSYGYTFGSGTRLTVV.

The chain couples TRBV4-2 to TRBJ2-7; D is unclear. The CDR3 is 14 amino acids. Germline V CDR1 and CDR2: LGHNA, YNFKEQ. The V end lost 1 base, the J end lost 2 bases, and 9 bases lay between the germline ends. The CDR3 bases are TGTGCCAGCAGCCAAGGGAAGGGAACCTACGAGCAGTACTTC. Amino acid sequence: CASSQGKGTYEQYF.

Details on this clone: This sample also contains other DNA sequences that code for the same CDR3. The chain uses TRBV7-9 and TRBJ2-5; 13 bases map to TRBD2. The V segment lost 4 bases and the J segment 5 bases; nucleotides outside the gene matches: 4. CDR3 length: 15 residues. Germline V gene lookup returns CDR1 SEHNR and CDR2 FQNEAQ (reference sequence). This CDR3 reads CASSSGLAGAETQYF. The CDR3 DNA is TGTGCCAGCAGCTCCGGACTAGCGGGAGCGGAGACCCAGTACTTC.